This T cell receptor (beta chain) was sequenced in a study of T cells in lung cancer brain metastases. Overall study results and limits: The analysis could not control for preoperative corticosteroids affecting T cell infiltration in brain metastases.

Concerning this clone itself: Its antigen is undetermined.

Assay used: immunoSEQ multiplex PCR; TCRdb lists only in-frame clones, some missing. Of thousands of clones in the sample, around nine tenths were seen once. Exclusion applied to anyone with multiple prior malignancies. Source material: tumor tissue from the primary lung tumor. The clonotype comes from a man aged 55 to 70 with non-small cell lung cancer.

CDR3 sequence: CASSVTDTYEQYF. As DNA, the CDR3 is TGTGCCAGCAGCGTGACGGACACTTACGAGCAGTACTTC. The chain links TRBV7-2 to TRBJ2-7, with a possible D match to TRBD1 (5 bases). From germline, CDR1 is SGHTA and CDR2 FQGNSA. The CDR3 has 13 residues. Trimming stripped 5 bases from V and 4 bases from J, with 12 bases between.